These 8 T cell receptor beta chains were all obtained from the same sample, sequenced in a study of T cells in Graves' hyperthyroidism and ophthalmopathy. Using RNA transcripts as the source, TCR beta CDR3 regions were amplified. An initial round of RT-PCR targeting the TCR CDR3 relied on the HTBI primer set. TCRdb reanalysed the multiplex PCR reads using MiXCR and keeps one entry per CDR3 protein. The data contain around 690,000 distinct CDR3 sequences, around 21% of them singletons. Specimen: blood. Receptor source: a man aged 25 to 45 with Graves' ophthalmopathy.

The chain employs TRBV6-5 and TRBJ1-5; TRBD1 matches 8 bases. This CDR3 spans 14 amino acids. CDR1 and CDR2 from the germline V gene are MNHEY and SVGAGI. J gave up 6 bases and V 2 bases, and 3 bases lay outside the gene matches. The CDR3 DNA sequence: TGTGCCAGCAGTTACGGACAGGGTACTCAGCCCCAGCATTTT. Its translation is CASSYGQGTQPQHF.

The V gene is TRBV28, the J gene TRBJ1-2, with D maybe TRBD1 (5 bases). The germline V gene has CDR1 MDHEN and CDR2 SYDVKM. Trimming pared 8 bases from V and 4 bases from J, leaving 14 bases between. This CDR3 region has 13 residues. CDR3 in DNA: TGTGCCAGCGGGACGGCCGAGGGCTATGGCTACACCTTC. Its protein is CASGTAEGYGYTF.

This chain uses TRBV5-1 with TRBJ2-3; 8 positions match TRBD1. Unmatched junction bases numbered 9, after V lost 4 bases and J lost 2 bases. The CDR3 runs to 16 residues. CDR1 is SGHRS, CDR2 YFSETQ, per germline. Written as DNA, the CDR3 is TGCGCCAGCAGCACTAACAGGGGGTTTCCCACAGATACGCAGTATTTT. Protein sequence: CASSTNRGFPTDTQYF.

The table lists this clonotype with many counts. V gene TRBV2 combines with J gene TRBJ2-1; D gene unclear. Per germline, CDR1 SNHLY and CDR2 FYNNEI. This CDR3 spans 12 amino acids. Trimming cost V 4 bases and J 9 bases, with 10 bases left between them. CDR3 region: CASSVLVREQFF. CDR3 nucleotide sequence: TGTGCCAGCAGTGTCCTCGTTCGTGAGCAGTTCTTC.

This clonotype was seen only a few times. The chain combines TRBV19 with TRBJ1-1; D uncertain. The CDR3 runs 15 residues. Looked up from germline, CDR1 is LNHDA and CDR2 is SQIVND (reference sequence). The V and J ends lost 4 bases and 4 bases respectively, with 16 bases between them. CDR3 in amino acids: CASSTTEGPFTEAFF. In DNA, the CDR3 is TGTGCCAGTAGTACCACTGAGGGTCCGTTCACTGAAGCTTTCTTT.

There are many counts of this clonotype. The chain joins TRBV28 to TRBJ2-3; D could derive from TRBD1 or TRBD2 (9 bases each). Germline V gene data show CDR1 as MDHEN and CDR2 as SYDVKM. Trimming stripped 6 bases from V and 5 bases from J, with 21 bases between. This CDR3 spans 16 amino acids. CDR3 coding DNA: TGTGCCAGCAGGTCTAGCGGGACAGGGAATAGAGATACGCAGTATTTT. It encodes CASRSSGTGNRDTQYF.

This clonotype has at least ten counts. V is TRBV27 and J is TRBJ2-7; TRBD1 matches at 8 bases. This CDR3 has 15 amino acids. Germline V gives CDR1 MNHEY, CDR2 SMNVEV (reference sequence). With V trimmed by 5 bases and J by 3 bases, 9 bases remained unmatched. The CDR3: CASSLSGTGGYEQYF. CDR3 sequence (DNA): TGTGCCAGCAGTCTGTCCGGGACAGGCGGCTACGAGCAGTACTTC.

This chain links TRBV29-1 with TRBJ1-2, with D possibly matching TRBD1 (6 bases). Per germline, CDR1 SQVTM and CDR2 ANQGSEA. The length of the CDR3 is 12 residues. Between the trimmed V and J ends, which lost 7 bases and 7 bases, there was a span of 16 bases. In DNA, the CDR3 is TGCAGCGCCGCGACAGGTAGCTCTGGCTACACCTTC. Its protein is CSAATGSSGYTF.